This T cell receptor beta chain was sequenced for a study of T cell responses to AZD1222 COVID-19 vaccine. The wider study: Analyses pooled second doses at about 4 or about 12 weeks.

Worth noting for this clone: Its specificity is unknown.

The ends were cut back, 3 bases at V and 10 bases at J, with 7 bases in the middle. This CDR3 spans 11 amino acids. Libraries were prepared by immunoSEQ multiplex PCR; TCRdb keeps only in-frame clonotypes and omits some of them. The sample has tens of thousands of clones, around nine tenths seen once; the top ten hold 13%. Study-level results: Most donors were white British and more were female, and clonal diversity was possibly underestimated. Baseline seropositivity characterized only six AZD1222 recipients. Repertoires were obtained only post-peak T cell response.

The V and J genes are TRBV12-3 or TRBV12-4 and TRBJ2-1, with D uncertain. The sample consisted of peripheral blood, taken on day 0 of AZD1222 vaccination. The sequence was obtained from an adult in good health. The CDR3 coding sequence is TGTGCCAGCAGTTTCCTGAGGGAGCAGTTCTTC. Its protein is CASSFLREQFF.